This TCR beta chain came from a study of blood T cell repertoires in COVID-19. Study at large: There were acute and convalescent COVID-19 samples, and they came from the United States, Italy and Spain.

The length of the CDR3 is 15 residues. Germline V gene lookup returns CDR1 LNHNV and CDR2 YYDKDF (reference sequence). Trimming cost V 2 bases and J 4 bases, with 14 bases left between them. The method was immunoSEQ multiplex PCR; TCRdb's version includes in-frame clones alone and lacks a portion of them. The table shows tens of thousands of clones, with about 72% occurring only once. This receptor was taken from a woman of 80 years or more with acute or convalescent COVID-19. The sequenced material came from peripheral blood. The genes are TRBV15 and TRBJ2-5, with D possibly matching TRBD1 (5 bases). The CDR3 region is CATSRPGAYGETQYF. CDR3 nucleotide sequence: TGTGCCACCAGCAGACCTGGGGCCTATGGAGAGACCCAGTACTTC.